This entry features one TCR beta chain sequence. It lacks a known antigen. CDR1 MNHEY and CDR2 SMNVEV were looked up in the germline V gene (reference sequence). Deletion took 2 bases off V and 3 bases off J, with a span of 5 bases between the germline ends. The CDR3 starts with the cysteine, ends with the phenylalanine, and has 13 residues. Solely the CDR3 DNA is kept, with 39 bases framed from the first base. The protocol used for the library was the immunoSEQ multiplex PCR assay. The multiplex PCR relied on a mix of 60 forward primers for TCR Vbeta segments and 13 reverse primers for TCR Jbeta segments. The CDR3 region of rearranged TCR beta genes was amplified from genomic DNA by a multiplex PCR assay. Amplified TCR beta libraries were sequenced as 87-base-pair reads on the Illumina HiSeq System. As for how the authors treated the data: A later analysis counted some 74 million unique TCR beta chains across the 650 to 700 repertoires, and 10 million to 11 million of these chains were shared by at least two donors. Raw reads were error-corrected and collapsed into unique sequences by a nearest-neighbor algorithm in which closely related sequences were merged to remove PCR and sequencing errors. V, D and J gene segments were assigned by aligning CDR3 sequences to IMGT reference sequences. For a sequence to be retained, a match of at least six nucleotides to both a V gene segment and a J gene segment was required. A rearrangement was called productive if the CDR3 had no stop codons and remained in frame with V and J, and every other rearrangement was called non-productive. Following IMGT convention, CDR3 was defined as the stretch from the second conserved V-encoded cysteine to the conserved J-encoded phenylalanine. The earlier analysis of 500 to 750 of the donors excluded any sequence lacking an unambiguous match to a single V gene segment. An earlier analysis of several hundred of the donors called V segments functional above 56.7% productive rearrangements and segregating when the between-donor standard deviation exceeded 5%. A statistical classification framework was built for diagnosing cytomegalovirus status from the catalog of TCR beta chain sequences. In a later analysis, TCR nucleotide sequences were compared against IMGT/GENE-DB human TR gene sequences so that V and J genes could be assigned. The TCRdist pipeline was used in a later analysis to assign CDR3 sequences and most-parsimonious VDJ recombination scenarios. In a later analysis, each TCR beta chain was defined by its CDR3 amino acid sequence together with its V-gene family, and reads lacking a unique V-gene family were excluded. As a way to deal with suspected cross-contamination and a sequencing artifact, a later analysis dropped 450 to 700 nucleotide sequences that were highly shared and had low generation probability. For each public chain, a later analysis derived a clonal expansion index from normalized ranks of inferred template counts within each repertoire. In a later analysis, generation probabilities were computed using a VDJ recombination model fitted to out-of-frame rearrangements, and the results were checked against IGoR. In a later analysis, hypergeometric tests were used to score TCR-TCR, TCR-HLA and TCR-CMV co-occurrence, with a repertoire-size bias correction applied to TCR pairs. A later analysis estimated false discovery rates by permuting HLA or CMV assignments 20 times. In a later analysis, co-occurring TCRs were grouped using DBSCAN, with TCRdist sequence similarity added in when clustering inside HLA-allele-positive subsets. For co-occurrence clustering, repertoires with fewer than 30,000 or more than 120,000 public chains were excluded, along with several repertoires with anomalous nucleotide sharing. Imported from immuneACCESS, the table was reduced by TCRdb to in-frame sequences with V and J called. These copies leave out some clones; in studies compared against another copy, an unresolved V gene accounts for under half, and the cause of the remainder is not known. The V and J calls and clone size are taken from that table; D and trimming were inferred from the DNA. This sample's table has entries for 100,000 to 150,000 clones. The ten largest clones represent under 1.3% of the sample.

The sample originates from a study of cytomegalovirus exposure and HLA in healthy donors (dated by TCRdb to 2016 to 2017). About the investigation overall: An earlier analysis of around 600 of the donors reported approximately 300 Gb of sequence data and roughly 110 million unique TCR beta sequences from about 200 million T cells. An earlier analysis of several hundred of the donors used high-throughput TCR beta sequencing to judge whether each TCR beta V gene segment behaved as functional or pseudogenic. On average, roughly 200,000 unique TCR beta nucleotide sequences were sequenced per donor among fewer than 500 genotyped donors of the cohort, with about 17% of those sequences being non-productive. Donor age, sex, ethnicity and CMV serostatus were compiled together with the repertoire data. Several DR-DQ haplotypes were treated as single units for association and clustering because of strong linkage in the cohort. A later analysis re-examined previously published TCR beta repertoires from 600 to 700 donors and added high-resolution HLA genotyping to investigate patterns of TCR occurrence. The study aimed to test whether signatures of past pathogen exposure could be identified by cataloging public T cell receptors. HLA typing covered class I and class II loci at four-digit resolution. The study used immunosequencing to profile the T cell repertoires of some 600 subjects and linked those repertoires to cytomegalovirus serostatus. An early release that covered 500 to 800 HLA-typed donors contained about 300 gigabases of sequencing data and 75 million to 100 million unique TCR sequences. A later genetic analysis used genome-wide SNP genotypes for about three fifths of the roughly 700 donors, treating that subset as a discovery cohort. High-throughput TCR immunosequencing, statistical association of individual TCRs with disease status, and machine learning were combined to predict cytomegalovirus infection status. The later analysis used no new phenotypic data to find candidate immune exposures, relying instead on TCR beta sequences and their occurrence across donors. Every discovery cohort repertoire had been produced on one sequencing platform. The number of typed donors differed by locus: 629-630 for A, B, C, DRB1 and DQB1; 500 to 550 for DQA1; around 580 for DPA1; and about 470 for DPB1. Of the 300 to 500 genotyped donors, less than 90% were placed in the genetic ancestry cluster associated with self-reported Caucasian donors. Along with the approximately 700-subject first cohort, a separate validation cohort of over a hundred different subjects was used. Overall study results and their limits: In a later genetic analysis, fewer N-insertions in productive TCRs were reported among donors in an Asian-associated ancestry cluster than the roughly 640-donor mean. Linkage disequilibrium might explain the correlated functional status among segregating V segments, but an unknown experimental factor could not be excluded. When HLA alleles, especially DR and DQ, strongly co-occurred, TCR associations were difficult to assign to individual alleles. The study gave a list of about 160 TCR beta chains associated with cytomegalovirus. The authors suggested that the approach could potentially be generalized to other disease states and immunological phenotypes. Most TCR sequences were observed very rarely across donors, whereas some public TCRs were present in many individuals. A further reported finding was that TCR beta sequences accurately predicted the HLA-A and HLA-B alleles for most subjects in the first cohort. At a false discovery rate of 0.05, a later analysis linked some 18,000 TCR beta sequences to specific HLA alleles. In this cohort, only TCR beta chains were sequenced, and detectable features were limited by the absence of alpha or paired-chain data. In a later analysis, HLA-associated TCR beta chains showed more clonal expansion and lower generation probabilities than non-associated chains that were equally common. CMV serostatus was the only immune exposure information available for the cohort. A cluster of highly shared sequence variants was judged likely to represent a technical artifact of the sequencing pipeline. Broadly in line with IMGT annotations, most TCR beta V segments showed up in productive rearrangements about 90% or about 30% of the time in an earlier analysis of approximately 640 of the donors. Because some donors lacked HLA typing at each locus, the association tests relied only on the typed subset. Some IMGT-functional V segments, including TRBV6-2 and TRBV6-3, could not be told apart with the 87-base-pair reads, so those segments were excluded. In both the original and validation cohorts, the classifier was reported to diagnose cytomegalovirus status with high specificity and sensitivity. In vitro tests confirmed that three of the cytomegalovirus-associated TCR beta chains recognize cytomegalovirus antigens. Sequencing depth was assumed to be roughly uniform across donors in the presence/absence analyses, though that assumption may not hold. Several of the top co-occurrence clusters appeared to be linked to parvovirus B19, influenza, CMV and Epstein-Barr virus, according to a later analysis. In a later analysis, most CMV-associated TCR beta chains were found to appear HLA-restricted, with HLA associations seemingly driven largely by CMV exposure. An association between a missense DCLRE1C variant and V-gene and J-gene trimming of TCR beta chains was found in a later genetic analysis and replicated in an independent cohort. Because counts were too low, around 17 rarely observed V segments, including chromosome 9 orphons, were left out of the earlier analysis of some 640 of the donors. A later analysis found that TCR association rates varied across HLA loci, with DRB1 alleles showing the most associated TCRs and HLA-C alleles the fewest.

In total, roughly 670 healthy bone marrow donors made up the cohort. At the time of sampling, every cohort member was nominally healthy, though immune exposures that went unrecorded were likely present. The donor was CMV seronegative and was included in the group of a few hundred seronegative cohort members. A peripheral blood sample was collected from each donor, and TCR beta sequencing was performed on peripheral blood mononuclear cells. Genomic DNA extraction from the blood cell samples was performed with the Qiagen DNeasy Blood Extraction Kit. This receptor was identified in a man between 18 and 29 years old in good health and CMV-seronegative. The V gene is TRBV27 and the J gene is TRBJ1-5; no D gene is confidently identified. The material sequenced was PBMCs. Read as DNA, the sequence is TGTGCCAGCAGTTTAGTCCTCAATCAGCCCCAGCATTTT. Protein translation: CASSLVLNQPQHF.